The source of this T cell receptor (beta chain) is a study of cytomegalovirus exposure and HLA in healthy donors. Overall study results and limits: Donors belonging to an Asian-associated ancestry cluster reportedly showed fewer N-insertions in productive TCRs than the 666-donor mean, according to what a later analysis found. In a later analysis, TCR association rates varied by HLA locus: DRB1 most, HLA-C fewest.

The CDR3 extends over 14 amino acids. CDR1 SEHNR and CDR2 FQNEAQ come from the germline V gene (reference sequence). Trimming took off 4 bases at V and 11 bases at J, with 18 bases between the two ends. In the case of this clone: Antigen unknown.

Whereas donors were nominally healthy upon sampling, unrecorded immune exposures were probable. Researchers ran the PCR with 60 Vbeta and 13 Jbeta primers. Sequencing was performed with immunoSEQ multiplex PCR; in TCRdb, only in-frame clones are kept and a portion is missing. Here the sample spans 200,000 to 250,000 clones, 75% to 85% being singletons. What was sequenced was PBMCs. This TCR was sampled from a girl aged 10-17 years in good health and CMV-seronegative. The gene calls are TRBV7-9 and TRBJ1-5; TRBD1 might be the D (5 bases). The CDR3 DNA sequence: TGTGCCAGCAGCTCCCGGGACTCTGACGTGTCCCAGCATTTT. It is translated as CASSSRDSDVSQHF.